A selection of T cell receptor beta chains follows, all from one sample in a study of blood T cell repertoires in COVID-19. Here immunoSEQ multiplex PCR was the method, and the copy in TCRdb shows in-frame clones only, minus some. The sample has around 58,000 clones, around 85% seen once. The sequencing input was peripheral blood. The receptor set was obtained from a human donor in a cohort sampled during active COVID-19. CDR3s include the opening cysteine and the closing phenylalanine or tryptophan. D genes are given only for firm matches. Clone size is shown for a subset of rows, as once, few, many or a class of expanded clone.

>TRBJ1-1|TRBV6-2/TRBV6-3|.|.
CASSYSLNMNTEAFF
TGTGCCAGCAGTTACTCGCTAAATATGAACACTGAAGCTTTCTTT
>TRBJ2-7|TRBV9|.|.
CASSVALRHRGRPGDEQYF
TGTGCCAGCAGCGTGGCCCTCCGGCACCGGGGCCGACCGGGGGACGAGCAGTACTTC
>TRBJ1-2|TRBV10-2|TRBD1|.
CASGGWGQGLSYGYTF
TGCGCCAGCGGCGGTTGGGGACAGGGGCTCAGCTATGGCTACACCTTC
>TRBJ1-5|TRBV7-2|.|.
CASSPGGGYHQPQHF
TGTGCCAGCAGCCCCGGGGGAGGGTACCATCAGCCCCAGCATTTT
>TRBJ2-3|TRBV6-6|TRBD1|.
CASRDRESTDTQYF
TGTGCCAGCAGGGACAGGGAGAGCACAGATACGCAGTATTTT
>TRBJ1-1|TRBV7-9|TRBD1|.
CASSPPDRGTEAFF
TGTGCCAGCAGTCCCCCGGACAGGGGCACTGAAGCTTTCTTT
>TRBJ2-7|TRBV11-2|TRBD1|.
CASSGQEAYEQYF
TGTGCCAGCAGCGGACAGGAGGCCTACGAGCAGTACTTC
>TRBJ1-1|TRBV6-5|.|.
CASNRRGTEAFF
TGTGCCAGCAACCGGCGGGGCACTGAAGCTTTCTTT
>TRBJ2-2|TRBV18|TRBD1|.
CASSPNRQGATGELFF
TGTGCCAGCTCACCGAACCGACAGGGGGCGACCGGGGAGCTGTTTTTT
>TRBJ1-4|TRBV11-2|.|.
CASSLAGSLAFF
TGTGCCAGCAGCTTAGCTGGCAGTTTGGCGTTTTTT
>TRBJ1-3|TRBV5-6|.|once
CASSLLQAGNTIYF
TGTGCCAGCAGCTTACTGCAGGCCGGAAACACCATATATTTT
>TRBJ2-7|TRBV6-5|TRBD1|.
CASSYDRVYEQYF
TGTGCCAGCAGTTACGACAGGGTCTACGAGCAGTACTTC
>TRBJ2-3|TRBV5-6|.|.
CASSYRFSTDTQYF
TGTGCCAGCAGCTATCGGTTTTCCACAGATACGCAGTATTTT
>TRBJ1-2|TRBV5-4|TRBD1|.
CASSGQDYGYTF
TGTGCCAGCAGCGGACAGGACTATGGCTACACCTTC
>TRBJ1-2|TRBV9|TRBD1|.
CASSVGPRTGFSYTF
TGTGCCAGCAGCGTAGGCCCACGGACAGGGTTCAGCTACACCTTC
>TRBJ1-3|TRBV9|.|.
CASSVGWAGNTIYF
TGTGCCAGCAGCGTAGGATGGGCAGGAAACACCATATATTTT
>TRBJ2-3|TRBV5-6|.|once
CASSLSAGAGADTQYF
TGTGCCAGCAGCTTGTCTGCAGGGGCCGGGGCAGATACGCAGTATTTT
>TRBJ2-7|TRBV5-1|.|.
CASSLGGAGYEQYF
TGCGCCAGCAGCTTGGGGGGAGCAGGATACGAGCAGTACTTC
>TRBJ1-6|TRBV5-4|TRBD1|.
CASSQGTDNSPLHF
TGTGCCAGCAGCCAAGGGACAGATAATTCACCCCTCCACTTT
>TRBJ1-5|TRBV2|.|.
CASRGGSNQPQHF
TGTGCCAGCAGGGGGGGTAGCAATCAGCCCCAGCATTTT
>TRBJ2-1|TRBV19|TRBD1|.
CASSMGQNNEQFF
TGTGCCAGTAGTATGGGACAGAACAATGAGCAGTTCTTC
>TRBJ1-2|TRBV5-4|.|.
CASSPGWDYGYTF
TGTGCCAGCAGCCCCGGGTGGGACTATGGCTACACCTTC
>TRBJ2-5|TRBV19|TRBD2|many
CASSAGLAGGLGYQETQYF
TGTGCCAGTAGTGCCGGACTAGCGGGGGGGCTTGGGTACCAAGAGACCCAGTACTTC
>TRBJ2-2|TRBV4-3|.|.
CASSQDGTSGVGELFF
TGCGCCAGCAGCCAAGATGGAACCTCCGGGGTCGGGGAGCTGTTTTTT
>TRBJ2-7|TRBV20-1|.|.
CSARGLIEQYF
TGCAGTGCCCGAGGGTTGATCGAGCAGTACTTC